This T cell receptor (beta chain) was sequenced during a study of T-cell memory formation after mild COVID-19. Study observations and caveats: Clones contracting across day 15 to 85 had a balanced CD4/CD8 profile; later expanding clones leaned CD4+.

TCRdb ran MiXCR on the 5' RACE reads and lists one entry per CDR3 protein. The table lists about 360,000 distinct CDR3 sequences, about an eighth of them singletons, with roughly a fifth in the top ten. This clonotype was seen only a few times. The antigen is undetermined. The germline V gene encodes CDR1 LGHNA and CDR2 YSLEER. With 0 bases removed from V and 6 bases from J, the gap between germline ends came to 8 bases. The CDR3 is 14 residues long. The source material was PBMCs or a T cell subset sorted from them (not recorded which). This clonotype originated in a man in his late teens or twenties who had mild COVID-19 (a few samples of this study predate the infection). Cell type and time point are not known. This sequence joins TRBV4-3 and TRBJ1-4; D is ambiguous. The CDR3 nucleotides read TGCGCCAGCAGCCAAGACATATGGGATGAAAAACTGTTTTTT. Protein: CASSQDIWDEKLFF.